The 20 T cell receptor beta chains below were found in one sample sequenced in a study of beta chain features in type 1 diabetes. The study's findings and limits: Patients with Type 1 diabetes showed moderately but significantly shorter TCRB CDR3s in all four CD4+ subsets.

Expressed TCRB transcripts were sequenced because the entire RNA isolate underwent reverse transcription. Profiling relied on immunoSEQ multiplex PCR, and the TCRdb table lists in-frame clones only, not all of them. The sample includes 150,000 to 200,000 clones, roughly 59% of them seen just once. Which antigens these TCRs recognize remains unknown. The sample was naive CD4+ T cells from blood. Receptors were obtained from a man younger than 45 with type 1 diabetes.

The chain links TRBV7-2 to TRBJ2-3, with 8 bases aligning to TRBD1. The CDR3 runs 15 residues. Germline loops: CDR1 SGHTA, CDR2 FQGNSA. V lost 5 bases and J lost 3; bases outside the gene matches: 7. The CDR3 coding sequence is TGTGCCAGCAGCCTGGACAGGGCAGGTACAGATACGCAGTATTTT. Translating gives CASSLDRAGTDTQYF.

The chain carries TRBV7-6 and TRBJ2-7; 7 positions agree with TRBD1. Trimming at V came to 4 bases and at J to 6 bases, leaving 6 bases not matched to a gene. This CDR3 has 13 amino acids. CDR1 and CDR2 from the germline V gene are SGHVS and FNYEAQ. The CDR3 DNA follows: TGTGCCAGCAGCTCCCACAAGGGGGCCGAGCAGTACTTC. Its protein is CASSSHKGAEQYF. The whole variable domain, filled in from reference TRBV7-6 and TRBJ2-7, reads GAGVSQSPRYKVTKRGQDVALRCDPISGHVSLYWYRQALGQGPEFLTYFNYEAQQDKSGLPNDRFSAERPEGSISTLTIQRTEQRDSAMYRCASSSHKGAEQYFGPGTRLTVT.

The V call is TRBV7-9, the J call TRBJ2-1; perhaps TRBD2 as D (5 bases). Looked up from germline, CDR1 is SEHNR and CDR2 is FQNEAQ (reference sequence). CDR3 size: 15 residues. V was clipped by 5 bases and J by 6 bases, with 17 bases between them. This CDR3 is CASSVPTTSFNEQFF. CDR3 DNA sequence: TGTGCCAGCAGCGTCCCCACAACTAGTTTCAATGAGCAGTTCTTC. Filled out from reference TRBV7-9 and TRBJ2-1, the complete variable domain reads DTGVSQNPRHKITKRGQNVTFRCDPISEHNRLYWYRQTLGQGPEFLTYFQNEAQLEKSRLLSDRFSAERPKGSFSTLEIQRTEQGDSAMYLCASSVPTTSFNEQFFGPGTRLTVL.

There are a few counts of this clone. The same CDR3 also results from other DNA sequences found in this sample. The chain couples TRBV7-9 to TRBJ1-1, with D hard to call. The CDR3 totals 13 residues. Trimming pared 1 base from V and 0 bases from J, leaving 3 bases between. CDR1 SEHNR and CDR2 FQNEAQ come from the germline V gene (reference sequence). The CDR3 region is CASSLVVNTEAFF. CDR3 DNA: TGTGCCAGCAGCTTAGTGGTGAACACTGAAGCTTTCTTT.

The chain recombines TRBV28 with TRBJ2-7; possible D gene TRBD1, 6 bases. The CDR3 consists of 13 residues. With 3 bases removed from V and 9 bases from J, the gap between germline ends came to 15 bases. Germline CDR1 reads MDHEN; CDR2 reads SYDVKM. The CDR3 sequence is CASSFLGEGGQYF. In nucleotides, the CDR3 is TGTGCCAGCAGTTTTCTGGGTGAAGGGGGGCAGTACTTC.

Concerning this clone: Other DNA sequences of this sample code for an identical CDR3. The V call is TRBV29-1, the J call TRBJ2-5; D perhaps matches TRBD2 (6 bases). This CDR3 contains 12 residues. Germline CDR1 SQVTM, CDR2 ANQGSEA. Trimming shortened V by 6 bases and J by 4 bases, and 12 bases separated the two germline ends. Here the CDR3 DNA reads TGCAGCGTAGTTCGGGGAGGAGAGACCCAGTACTTC. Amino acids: CSVVRGGETQYF. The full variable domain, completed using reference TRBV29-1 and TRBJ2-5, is SAVISQKPSRDICQRGTSLTIQCQVDSQVTMMFWYRQQPGQSLTLIATANQGSEATYESGFVIDKFPISRPNLTFSTLTVSNMSPEDSSIYLCSVVRGGETQYFGPGTRLLVL.

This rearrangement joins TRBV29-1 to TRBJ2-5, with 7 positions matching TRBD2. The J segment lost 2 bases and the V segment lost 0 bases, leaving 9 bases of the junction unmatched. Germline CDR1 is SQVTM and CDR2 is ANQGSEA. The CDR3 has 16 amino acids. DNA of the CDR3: TGCAGCGTTGAAGATGGCCGGGGGGTTGAGCAAGAGACCCAGTACTTC. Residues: CSVEDGRGVEQETQYF.

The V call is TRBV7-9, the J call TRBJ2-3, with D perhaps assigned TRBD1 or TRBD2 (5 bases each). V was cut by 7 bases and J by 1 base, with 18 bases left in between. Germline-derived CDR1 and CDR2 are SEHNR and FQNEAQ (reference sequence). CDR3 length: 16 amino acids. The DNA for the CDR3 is TGTGCCAGCATCCTCAATCGGGTGGGACGCACAGATACGCAGTATTTT. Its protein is CASILNRVGRTDTQYF.

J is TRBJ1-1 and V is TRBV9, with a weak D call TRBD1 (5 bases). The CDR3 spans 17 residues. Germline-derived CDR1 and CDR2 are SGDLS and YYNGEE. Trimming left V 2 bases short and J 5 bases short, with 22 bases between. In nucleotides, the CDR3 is TGTGCCAGCAGCGTTGGACCCCTACAGGTAATAGGGACTGAAGCTTTCTTT. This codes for CASSVGPLQVIGTEAFF.

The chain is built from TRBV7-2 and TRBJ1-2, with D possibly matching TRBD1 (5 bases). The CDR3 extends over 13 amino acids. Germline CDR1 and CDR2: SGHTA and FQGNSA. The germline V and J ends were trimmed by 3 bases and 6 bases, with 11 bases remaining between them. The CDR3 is CASSLVRDNGYTF. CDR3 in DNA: TGTGCCAGCAGCTTGGTCAGGGATAATGGCTACACCTTC.

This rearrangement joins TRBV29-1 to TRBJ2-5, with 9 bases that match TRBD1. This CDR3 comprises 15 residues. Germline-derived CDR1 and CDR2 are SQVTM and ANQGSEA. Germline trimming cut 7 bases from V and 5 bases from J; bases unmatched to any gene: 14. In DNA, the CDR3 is TGCAGCGCCCAAAGACAGGGGGGCACGTTTGAGACCCAGTACTTC. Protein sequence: CSAQRQGGTFETQYF.

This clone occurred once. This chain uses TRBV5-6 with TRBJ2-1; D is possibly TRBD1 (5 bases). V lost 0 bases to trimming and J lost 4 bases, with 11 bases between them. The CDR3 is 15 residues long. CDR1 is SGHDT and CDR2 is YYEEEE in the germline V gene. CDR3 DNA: TGTGCCAGCAGCTTGGCACAGGTTATATACAATGAGCAGTTCTTC. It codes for CASSLAQVIYNEQFF.

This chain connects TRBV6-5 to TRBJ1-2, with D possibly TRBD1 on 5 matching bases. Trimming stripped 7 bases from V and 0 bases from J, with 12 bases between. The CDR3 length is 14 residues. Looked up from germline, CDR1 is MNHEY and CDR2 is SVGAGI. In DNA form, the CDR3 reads TGTGCCAGCAATCCGGACACCACTAACTATGGCTACACCTTC. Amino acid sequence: CASNPDTTNYGYTF.

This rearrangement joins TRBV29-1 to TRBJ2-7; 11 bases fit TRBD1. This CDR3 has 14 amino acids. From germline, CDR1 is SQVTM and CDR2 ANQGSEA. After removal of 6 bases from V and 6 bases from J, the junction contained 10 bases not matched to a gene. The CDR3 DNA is TGCAGCGTCAATGGACAGGGGGCTCTCAGCGAGCAGTACTTC. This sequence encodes CSVNGQGALSEQYF.

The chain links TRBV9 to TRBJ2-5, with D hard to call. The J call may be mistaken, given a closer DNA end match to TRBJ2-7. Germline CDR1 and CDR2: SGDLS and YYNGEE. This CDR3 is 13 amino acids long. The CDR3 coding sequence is TGTGCCAGCAGCGTAGGTCTATCCTACGAGCAGTACTTC. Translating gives CASSVGLSYEQYF.

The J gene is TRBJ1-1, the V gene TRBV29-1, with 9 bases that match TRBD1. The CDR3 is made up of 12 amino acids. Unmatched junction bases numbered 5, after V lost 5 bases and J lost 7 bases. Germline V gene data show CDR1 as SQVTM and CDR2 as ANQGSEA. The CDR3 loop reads CSVPGQGIEAFF. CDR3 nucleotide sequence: TGCAGCGTTCCGGGACAGGGAATTGAAGCTTTCTTT.

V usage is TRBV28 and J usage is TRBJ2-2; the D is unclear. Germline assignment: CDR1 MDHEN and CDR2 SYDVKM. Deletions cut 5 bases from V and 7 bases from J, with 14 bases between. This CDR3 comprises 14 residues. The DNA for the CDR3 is TGTGCCAGCAGTCCGCCGGCGCGAAGCGGGGAGCTGTTTTTT. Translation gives CASSPPARSGELFF.

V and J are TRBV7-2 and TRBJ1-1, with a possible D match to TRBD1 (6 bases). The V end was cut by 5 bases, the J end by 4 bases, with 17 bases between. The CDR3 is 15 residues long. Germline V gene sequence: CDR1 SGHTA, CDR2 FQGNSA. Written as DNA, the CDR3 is TGTGCCAGCAGCACAGGGACCTATCGGGCCACTGAAGCTTTCTTT. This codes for CASSTGTYRATEAFF. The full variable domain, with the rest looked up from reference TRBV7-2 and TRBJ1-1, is GAGVSQSPSNKVTEKGKDVELRCDPISGHTALYWYRQSLGQGLEFLIYFQGNSAPDKSGLPSDRFSAERTGGSVSTLTIQRTQQEDSAVYLCASSTGTYRATEAFFGQGTRLTVV.

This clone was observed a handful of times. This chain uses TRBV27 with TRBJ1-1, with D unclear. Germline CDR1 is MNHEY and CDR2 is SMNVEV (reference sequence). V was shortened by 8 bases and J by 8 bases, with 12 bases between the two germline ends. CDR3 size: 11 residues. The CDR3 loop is CASSEGTEAFF. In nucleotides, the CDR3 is TGTGCCAGCTCGGAGGGCACGGAAGCTTTCTTT.

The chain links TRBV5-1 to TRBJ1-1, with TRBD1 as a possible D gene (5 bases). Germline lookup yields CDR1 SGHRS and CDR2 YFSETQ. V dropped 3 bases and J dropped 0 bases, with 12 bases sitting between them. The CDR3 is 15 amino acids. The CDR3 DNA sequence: TGCGCCAGCAGCTCCAGGGTGGACCTGAACACTGAAGCTTTCTTT. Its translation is CASSSRVDLNTEAFF. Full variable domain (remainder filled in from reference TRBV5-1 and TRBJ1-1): KAGVTQTPRYLIKTRGQQVTLSCSPISGHRSVSWYQQTPGQGLQFLFEYFSETQRNKGNFPGRFSGRQFSNSRSEMNVSTLELGDSALYLCASSSRVDLNTEAFFGQGTRLTVV.